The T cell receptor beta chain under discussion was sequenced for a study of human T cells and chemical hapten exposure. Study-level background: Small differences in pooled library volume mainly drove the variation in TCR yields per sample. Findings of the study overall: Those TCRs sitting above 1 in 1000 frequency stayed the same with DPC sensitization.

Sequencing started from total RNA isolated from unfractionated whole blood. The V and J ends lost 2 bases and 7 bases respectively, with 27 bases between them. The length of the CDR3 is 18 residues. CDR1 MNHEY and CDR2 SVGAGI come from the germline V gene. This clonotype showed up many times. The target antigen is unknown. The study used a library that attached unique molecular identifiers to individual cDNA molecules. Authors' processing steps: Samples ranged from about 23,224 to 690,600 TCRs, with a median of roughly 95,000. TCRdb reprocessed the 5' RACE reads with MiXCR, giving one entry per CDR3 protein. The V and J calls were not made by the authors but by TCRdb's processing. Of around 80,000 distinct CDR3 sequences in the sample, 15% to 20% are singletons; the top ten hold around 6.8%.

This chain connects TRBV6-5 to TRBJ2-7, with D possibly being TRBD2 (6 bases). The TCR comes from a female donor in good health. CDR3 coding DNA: TGTGCCAGCAGTTACACTTTTCGACGGCTAGCGCCCCGGAGGGAGCAGTACTTC. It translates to CASSYTFRRLAPRREQYF.